The 26 T cell receptor beta chains listed next were all sequenced from one sample in a study of Graves' ophthalmopathy and Graves' hyperthyroidism. TCR beta CDR3 regions were amplified from RNA transcripts. First-round RT-PCR relied on HTBI primers, and a second-round multiplex PCR came next. Using its own MiXCR run on the multiplex PCR reads, TCRdb lists one record per CDR3 protein. Of roughly 51,000 distinct CDR3 sequences listed, 50% are singletons. The sample comprised peripheral blood. These receptors all come from an adult man with Graves' ophthalmopathy.

This clonotype was counted ten times or more. This chain connects TRBV11-2 to TRBJ1-3; weak D call: TRBD1 (5 bases). The CDR3 has 15 residues. Germline lookup yields CDR1 SGHAT and CDR2 FQNNGV. V was clipped by 4 bases and J by 0 bases, with 10 bases between them. This CDR3 is CASSYGTDSGNTIYF. Here the CDR3 DNA reads TGTGCCAGCAGCTACGGGACGGACTCTGGAAACACCATATATTTT.

This clonotype was observed a handful of times. V and J are TRBV13 and TRBJ2-7; D is unresolved. The germline V gene encodes CDR1 PRHDT and CDR2 FYEKMQ (reference sequence). CDR3 length equals 13 residues. Trimming pared 0 bases from V and 0 bases from J, leaving 3 bases between. CDR3: CASSLGSSYEQYF. CDR3 in DNA: TGTGCCAGCAGCTTAGGGAGCTCCTACGAGCAGTACTTC. Using reference TRBV13 and TRBJ2-7 for the parts outside the CDR3, the full variable domain is AAGVIQSPRHLIKEKRETATLKCYPIPRHDTVYWYQQGPGQDPQFLISFYEKMQSDKGSIPDRFSAQQFSDYHSELNMSSLELGDSALYFCASSLGSSYEQYFGPGTRLTVT.

A few counts support this clonotype. The chain joins TRBV29-1 to TRBJ1-1; TRBD1 matches at 11 bases. Germline V lookup: CDR1 SQVTM, CDR2 ANQGSEA. Unmatched junction bases numbered 3, after V lost 1 base and J lost 5 bases. This CDR3 region has 14 residues. In DNA, the CDR3 is TGCAGCGTTGAAGGGACAGGGGGCATAACTGAAGCTTTCTTT. Protein sequence: CSVEGTGGITEAFF.

This chain uses TRBV19 with TRBJ2-1, with 16 nucleotides matching TRBD2. Per germline, CDR1 LNHDA and CDR2 SQIVND (reference sequence). The CDR3 spans 16 residues. With V trimmed by 4 bases and J by 7 bases, 4 bases remained unmatched. The CDR3 coding sequence is TGTGCCAGTAGTACGGGACTAGCGGGAGGGCCGAATGAGCAGTTCTTC. It specifies CASSTGLAGGPNEQFF.

This clonotype was detected ten times or more. CDR3 amino acids: CASSRATRTGELFF. CDR3 DNA sequence: TGTGCCAGCAGTAGGGCTACGAGAACCGGGGAGCTGTTTTTT. The chain has TRBV12-3 or TRBV12-4 and TRBJ2-2; unclear D gene. This CDR3 region has 14 residues. The V end lost 5 bases, the J end lost 5 bases, and 12 bases lay between the germline ends.

Concerning this clonotype itself: One junction end disagrees with the germline gene, perhaps due to a read error. In DNA, the CDR3 is TGCAGTGCTAGAGAGGGGAATTTT. Translation: CSAREGNF. The chain recombines TRBV20-1 with TRBJ1-1; D gene ambiguous. This CDR3 is built from 8 residues. Germline values: CDR1 DFQATT, CDR2 SNEGSKA (reference sequence).

This clonotype was counted between two and nine times. This chain joins TRBV5-1 and TRBJ1-5; maybe TRBD1 (5 bases). This CDR3 spans 15 amino acids. Germline V gene sequence: CDR1 SGHRS, CDR2 YFSETQ. V was clipped by 0 bases and J by 4 bases, with 11 bases between them. The CDR3 bases are TGCGCCAGCAGCTTGGCCGGGGCCTCTAATCAGCCCCAGCATTTT. Translating it yields CASSLAGASNQPQHF.

This clonotype was seen just once. This likely comes from a read error, as the CDR3 has no conserved phenylalanine or tryptophan at its end. The chain combines TRBV20-1 with TRBJ2-7; D may be TRBD1 (5 bases). The CDR3 runs 12 residues. Germline V lookup: CDR1 DFQATT, CDR2 SNEGSKA (reference sequence). The V gene lost 4 bases and the J gene lost 5 bases, with 12 bases spanning the gap. The CDR3 DNA reads TGCAGTGCTATCCAGCAGGGTGACGAGCAGTACCTC. It encodes CSAIQQGDEQYL.

This clonotype has only one observation. The chain employs TRBV18 and TRBJ1-4; D is possibly TRBD1 (6 bases). Trimming removed 3 bases at V and 5 bases at J, with 10 bases between. This CDR3 has 14 amino acids. The germline CDR1 and CDR2 sequences are KGHSH and LQKENI. CDR3 residues: CASSPGGANEKLFF. The CDR3 DNA sequence: TGTGCCAGCTCACCGGGGGGCGCGAATGAAAAACTGTTTTTT.

Comment on this clonotype: Compared with germline, one end of the junction differs, possibly owing to a read error. The chain combines TRBV10-3 with TRBJ2-1, with 7 bases identical to TRBD2. Germline loops: CDR1 ENHRY, CDR2 SYGVKD. The CDR3 loop spans 13 amino acids. The CDR3 loop is CAISARDYDEQFF. CDR3 bases: TGTGCCATCAGTGCCCGGGACTACGATGAGCAGTTCTTC.

In the case of this clonotype: A much more abundant neighbour one base away suggests this may be a read error. The CDR3 reads CASHPDQNTGELFF. The CDR3 nucleotides read TGTGCCAGCCACCCGGATCAGAACACCGGGGAGCTGTTTTTT. The chain joins TRBV27 to TRBJ2-2; D is unresolved. This CDR3 contains 14 residues. V was clipped by 8 bases and J by 1 base, with 11 bases between them. The germline V gene encodes CDR1 MNHEY and CDR2 SMNVEV (reference sequence).

This clonotype appeared once. A read error is possible here, since a much larger clone lies one base away. The CDR3 DNA is TGTGCCAGCAGCCGAGAACTAGCGTCTCTCTACAATGAGCAGTCCTTC. This gives the protein CASSRELASLYNEQSF. The chain recombines TRBV6-5 with TRBJ2-1, with TRBD2 matching 7 bases. This CDR3 is 16 amino acids long. The germline CDR1 and CDR2 sequences are MNHEY and SVGAGI.

This clonotype was recorded at least ten times. The gene calls are TRBV7-3 and TRBJ2-3, with 14 bases lining up with TRBD2. CDR1 and CDR2 from the germline V gene are SGHTA and FQGTGA. This CDR3 contains 18 residues. V trimming: 5 bases; J trimming: 7 bases; junction bases outside the gene matches: 14. This CDR3 is CASSHSSGTSGSQNTQYF. In DNA, the CDR3 is TGTGCCAGCAGCCACTCTTCCGGGACTAGCGGGAGTCAAAATACGCAGTATTTT. The entire variable domain, with the rest obtained from reference TRBV7-3 and TRBJ2-3, is as follows: GAGVSQTPSNKVTEKGKYVELRCDPISGHTALYWYRQSLGQGPEFLIYFQGTGAADDSGLPNDRFFAVRPEGSVSTLKIQRTERGDSAVYLCASSHSSGTSGSQNTQYFGPGTRLTVL.

This clonotype was seen many times. This chain joins TRBV24-1 and TRBJ2-5; 9 bases are a match to TRBD1. Germline CDR1 KGHDR, CDR2 SFDVKD. This CDR3 is 16 amino acids long. Trimming cost V 4 bases and J 3 bases; bases outside gene matches: 8. The DNA for the CDR3 is TGTGCCACCAGTGACCCCGGGACAGGGCTAGAAGAGACCCAGTACTTC. It encodes CATSDPGTGLEETQYF.

This clonotype was picked up many times. This chain uses TRBV7-8 with TRBJ2-2; D not resolved. The CDR3 length is 16 residues. The V gene's germline CDR1 is SGHVS and CDR2 FQNEAQ. Between the trimmed V and J ends, which lost 2 bases and 1 base, there was a span of 11 bases. This chain's CDR3 is CASSLRSSLNTGELFF. CDR3 nucleotide sequence: TGTGCCAGCAGCTTAAGGAGCAGCTTGAACACCGGGGAGCTGTTTTTT.

The chain links TRBV2 to TRBJ2-2, with TRBD1 matching 9 bases. Germline-derived CDR1 and CDR2 are SNHLY and FYNNEI. The CDR3 covers 19 residues. Losses at the gene ends were 2 bases for V and 3 bases for J; bases not matched to a gene: 13. CDR3 nucleotide sequence: TGTGCCAGCAGTGAAAGTGGGACAGGGAACGGACGAGACACCGGGGAGCTGTTTTTT. Protein: CASSESGTGNGRDTGELFF.

The V gene is TRBV20-1, the J gene TRBJ1-1; no firm D call. V gave up 5 bases and J gave up 1 base, with 8 bases separating them. The CDR3 covers 12 residues. Germline V gene data show CDR1 as DFQATT and CDR2 as SNEGSKA (reference sequence). The CDR3 region is CSARARNTEAFF. The CDR3 coding sequence is TGCAGTGCTCGAGCACGGAACACTGAAGCTTTCTTT.

Ten or more counts support this clonotype. The V call is TRBV12-3 or TRBV12-4, the J call TRBJ2-2; D is undetermined. This CDR3 contains 11 residues. The CDR3 coding sequence is TGTGCGACGCGGCCGGTCGGGGAGCTGTTTTTT. Its translation is CATRPVGELFF.

The V and J genes are TRBV6-6 and TRBJ2-3; 8 nucleotides align to TRBD1. Germline trimming cut 5 bases from V and 2 bases from J; bases unmatched to any gene: 6. Germline lookup yields CDR1 MNHNY and CDR2 SVGAGI (reference sequence). The CDR3 has 15 residues. The CDR3 nucleotides read TGTGCCAGCAGTGACAGGGGTGAGAACACAGATACGCAGTATTTT. This gives the protein CASSDRGENTDTQYF.

The chain links TRBV7-9 to TRBJ2-7, with 9 bases identical to TRBD2. The trim removed 8 bases at V and 4 bases at J, leaving 6 bases unmatched. The CDR3 is made up of 13 amino acids. The germline V gene encodes CDR1 SEHNR and CDR2 FQNEAQ (reference sequence). CDR3 nucleotide sequence: TGTGCCAGCTCAGAGGCGGGAGGGTACGAGCAGTACTTC. Translating it yields CASSEAGGYEQYF.

A word on this clonotype: No DNA is shown, since the ends of the CDR3 on it are uncertain; the CDR3 is the one TCRdb lists. The chain joins TRBV10-2 to TRBJ2-5. CDR1 WSHSY and CDR2 SAAADI come from the germline V gene. The CDR3 is 20 residues long, counting both termini. The CDR3 loop reads CASSQATNEKLFFGSGTQYF.

As to this clonotype: At one boundary the junction diverges from the germline segment, which might be a read error. The rearrangement joins TRBV20-1 to TRBJ2-2; TRBD1 agrees at 8 bases. The CDR3 has 15 amino acids. Germline CDR1 reads DFQATT; CDR2 reads SNEGSKA (reference sequence). The CDR3 reads CNARDRRGYTGELLF. DNA for the CDR3: TGCAATGCCCGGGACAGGCGAGGGTACACCGGGGAGCTGCTTTTT.

The V call is TRBV9, the J call TRBJ2-6, with TRBD1 matching 7 bases. CDR1 is SGDLS and CDR2 is YYNGEE in the germline V gene. This CDR3 has 18 residues. Trimming at V came to 3 bases and at J to 3 bases, leaving 12 bases not matched to a gene. The CDR3 spells CASSDKLPGGYGANVLTF. DNA of the CDR3: TGTGCCAGCAGCGATAAATTACCAGGGGGTTATGGGGCCAACGTCCTGACTTTC.

The CDR3 loop reads CASLGLAGGPDTQYF. The CDR3 nucleotides are TGTGCCAGCTTAGGACTAGCGGGGGGCCCAGATACGCAGTATTTT. The chain is built from TRBV2 and TRBJ2-3, with 14 bases lining up with TRBD2. Germline CDR1 reads SNHLY; CDR2 reads FYNNEI. The CDR3 sequence is 15 residues long. V was pared by 8 bases and J by 4 bases, with 5 bases of the junction left unmatched.

This clonotype was seen more than once but under ten times. The chain uses TRBV20-1 and TRBJ2-3; 7 bases match TRBD2. This CDR3 has 14 amino acids. V lost 6 bases to trimming and J lost 4 bases; unmatched junction nucleotides: 10. Germline loops: CDR1 DFQATT, CDR2 SNEGSKA (reference sequence). The CDR3 loop is CSANRRDYPDTQYF. In DNA, the CDR3 is TGCAGTGCCAATAGACGGGACTATCCAGATACGCAGTATTTT.

This chain links TRBV10-1 with TRBJ1-1, with D tentatively TRBD1 (5 bases). V lost 4 bases, J lost 3 bases, and 9 bases lay in between. This CDR3 is built from 13 residues. The germline V gene has CDR1 WNHNN and CDR2 SYGVQD (reference sequence). The CDR3 bases are TGCGCCAGCAGTGGCAGGGCGGACACTGAAGCTTTCTTT. As protein: CASSGRADTEAFF.